Listed below are T cell receptor beta chains from one sample, sequenced in a study of shared clonotypes between healthy human individuals. Using immunoSEQ multiplex PCR, the repertoire was profiled, and TCRdb retains in-frame clones only, with some absent. The sample yields fewer than 700,000 clones, 85% to 95% seen once. The sequencing sample was made of naive CD8+ T cells sorted from blood. All receptors come from a woman aged 25 to 39 in good health. CDR3s leave out the opening cysteine and the closing phenylalanine or tryptophan. The D gene is left open where the match is weak. Clone size is not always given. Where it is, it says once, few, many or a class for expanded clones.

j_call: TRBJ2-7; v_call: TRBV7-8; d_call: .; clone_size: .; cdr3_aa: ASSLVGSSSYEQY
j_call: TRBJ1-3; v_call: TRBV9; d_call: .; clone_size: .; cdr3_aa: ASSAAQGPTD
j_call: TRBJ2-2; v_call: TRBV5-6; d_call: .; clone_size: once; cdr3_aa: ASSEDWNGELF
j_call: TRBJ1-2; v_call: TRBV5-6; d_call: .; clone_size: .; cdr3_aa: ASNLGPPNREGIYGYT
j_call: TRBJ2-3; v_call: TRBV7-9; d_call: .; clone_size: .; cdr3_aa: ASSSSGRGPTDTQY
j_call: TRBJ2-3; v_call: TRBV6-5; d_call: TRBD2; clone_size: .; cdr3_aa: ASSYSTSGDPAQY
j_call: TRBJ2-7; v_call: TRBV9; d_call: .; clone_size: .; cdr3_aa: ASSVGGESGEQY
j_call: TRBJ2-7; v_call: TRBV9; d_call: TRBD2; clone_size: .; cdr3_aa: ASSVFSGPTYEQY
j_call: TRBJ1-2; v_call: TRBV28; d_call: .; clone_size: .; cdr3_aa: ASSLLFGGADGYT
j_call: TRBJ1-2; v_call: TRBV27; d_call: .; clone_size: .; cdr3_aa: ASSKTGRYGYT
j_call: TRBJ2-1; v_call: TRBV27; d_call: TRBD2; clone_size: .; cdr3_aa: ASSSSGGYNEQF
j_call: TRBJ2-7; v_call: TRBV5-1; d_call: .; clone_size: .; cdr3_aa: ASSLENPWLQY
j_call: TRBJ2-7; v_call: TRBV2; d_call: TRBD2; clone_size: .; cdr3_aa: ASSPDASGGAYEQY
j_call: TRBJ2-1; v_call: TRBV7-6; d_call: .; clone_size: .; cdr3_aa: ASSPTWTNEQF
j_call: .; v_call: TRBV19; d_call: TRBD1; clone_size: .; cdr3_aa: ASSIGQGMYEQY
j_call: TRBJ2-6; v_call: TRBV30; d_call: .; clone_size: .; cdr3_aa: AWTSGSGANVLT
j_call: TRBJ1-4; v_call: TRBV7-8; d_call: TRBD1; clone_size: .; cdr3_aa: ASSPQDRGLGEKLF
j_call: TRBJ2-5; v_call: TRBV19; d_call: .; clone_size: .; cdr3_aa: ASSIDVAAEQETQY
j_call: TRBJ2-5; v_call: TRBV7-9; d_call: .; clone_size: .; cdr3_aa: ASSAPGPGQETQY
j_call: TRBJ2-5; v_call: TRBV19; d_call: .; clone_size: .; cdr3_aa: ASSISEETQY
j_call: TRBJ2-2; v_call: TRBV28; d_call: .; clone_size: .; cdr3_aa: ASSSGANTGELF
j_call: .; v_call: TRBV2; d_call: .; clone_size: .; cdr3_aa: ASSEGAGRTYEQY
j_call: TRBJ2-5; v_call: TRBV2; d_call: TRBD2; clone_size: .; cdr3_aa: ASSPREGWGETQY
j_call: TRBJ2-1; v_call: TRBV13; d_call: .; clone_size: .; cdr3_aa: ASSFASRGYNEQF
j_call: TRBJ2-1; v_call: TRBV7-9; d_call: .; clone_size: .; cdr3_aa: ASSSRQQTYNEQF
j_call: TRBJ2-1; v_call: TRBV5-1; d_call: TRBD2; clone_size: once; cdr3_aa: ASSLMRDYEQF
j_call: TRBJ1-2; v_call: TRBV27; d_call: .; clone_size: .; cdr3_aa: ASSFGPGAGYT
j_call: TRBJ2-2; v_call: TRBV28; d_call: .; clone_size: .; cdr3_aa: ASRRQVVTGELF
j_call: TRBJ2-1; v_call: TRBV2; d_call: .; clone_size: .; cdr3_aa: ASGEDRSYNNEQF
j_call: TRBJ2-1; v_call: TRBV7-9; d_call: .; clone_size: .; cdr3_aa: ASSGGRHNEQF
j_call: TRBJ1-2; v_call: TRBV4-2; d_call: .; clone_size: .; cdr3_aa: ASSLGLAIYGYT
j_call: TRBJ1-1; v_call: TRBV5-6; d_call: .; clone_size: .; cdr3_aa: ASSADRTLLHTEAF
j_call: TRBJ2-7; v_call: TRBV18; d_call: .; clone_size: once; cdr3_aa: ASSPTYDSAVLSPYEQY
j_call: TRBJ2-7; v_call: TRBV11-2; d_call: .; clone_size: .; cdr3_aa: ASSTLEGPYEQY
j_call: TRBJ1-2; v_call: TRBV28; d_call: TRBD1; clone_size: .; cdr3_aa: ASRRGQAAGYT
j_call: TRBJ2-7; v_call: TRBV23-1; d_call: .; clone_size: .; cdr3_aa: ASSQSGQLSYEQY